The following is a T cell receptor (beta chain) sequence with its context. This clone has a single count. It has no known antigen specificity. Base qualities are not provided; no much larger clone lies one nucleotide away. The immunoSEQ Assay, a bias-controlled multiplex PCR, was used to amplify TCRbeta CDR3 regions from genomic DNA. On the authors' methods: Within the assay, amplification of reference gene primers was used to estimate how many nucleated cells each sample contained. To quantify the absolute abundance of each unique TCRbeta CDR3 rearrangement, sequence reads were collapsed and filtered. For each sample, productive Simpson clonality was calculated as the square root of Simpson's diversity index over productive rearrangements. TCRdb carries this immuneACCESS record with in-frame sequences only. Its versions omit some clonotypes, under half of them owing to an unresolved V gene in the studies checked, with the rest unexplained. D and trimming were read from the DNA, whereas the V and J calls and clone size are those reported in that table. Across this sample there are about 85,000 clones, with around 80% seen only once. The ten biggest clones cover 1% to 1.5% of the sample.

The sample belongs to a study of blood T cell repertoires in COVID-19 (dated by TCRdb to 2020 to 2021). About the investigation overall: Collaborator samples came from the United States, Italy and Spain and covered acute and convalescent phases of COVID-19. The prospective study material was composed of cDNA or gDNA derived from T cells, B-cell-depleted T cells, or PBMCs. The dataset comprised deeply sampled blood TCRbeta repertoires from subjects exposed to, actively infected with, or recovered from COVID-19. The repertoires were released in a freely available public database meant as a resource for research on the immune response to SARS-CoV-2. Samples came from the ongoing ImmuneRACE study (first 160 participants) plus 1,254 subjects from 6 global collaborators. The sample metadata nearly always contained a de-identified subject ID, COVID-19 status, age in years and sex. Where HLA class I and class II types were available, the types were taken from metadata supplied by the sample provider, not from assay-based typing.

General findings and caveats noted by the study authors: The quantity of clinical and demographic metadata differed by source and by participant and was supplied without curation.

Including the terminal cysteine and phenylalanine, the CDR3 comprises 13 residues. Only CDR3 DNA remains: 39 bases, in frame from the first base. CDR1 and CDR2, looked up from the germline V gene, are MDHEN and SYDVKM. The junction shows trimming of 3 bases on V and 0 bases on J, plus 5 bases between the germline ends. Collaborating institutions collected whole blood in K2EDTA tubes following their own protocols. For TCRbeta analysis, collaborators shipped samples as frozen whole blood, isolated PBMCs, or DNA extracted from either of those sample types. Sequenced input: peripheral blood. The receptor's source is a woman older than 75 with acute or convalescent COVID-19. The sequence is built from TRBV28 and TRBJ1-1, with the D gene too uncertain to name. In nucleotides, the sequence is TGTGCCAGCAGTTTCGGGTTGAACACTGAAGCTTTCTTT. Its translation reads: CASSFGLNTEAFF. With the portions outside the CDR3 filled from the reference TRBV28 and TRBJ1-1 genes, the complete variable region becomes DVKVTQSSRYLVKRTGEKVFLECVQDMDHENMFWYRQDPGLGLRLIYFSYDVKMKEKGDIPEGYSVSREKKERFSLILESASTNQTSMYLCASSFGLNTEAFFGQGTRLTVV.